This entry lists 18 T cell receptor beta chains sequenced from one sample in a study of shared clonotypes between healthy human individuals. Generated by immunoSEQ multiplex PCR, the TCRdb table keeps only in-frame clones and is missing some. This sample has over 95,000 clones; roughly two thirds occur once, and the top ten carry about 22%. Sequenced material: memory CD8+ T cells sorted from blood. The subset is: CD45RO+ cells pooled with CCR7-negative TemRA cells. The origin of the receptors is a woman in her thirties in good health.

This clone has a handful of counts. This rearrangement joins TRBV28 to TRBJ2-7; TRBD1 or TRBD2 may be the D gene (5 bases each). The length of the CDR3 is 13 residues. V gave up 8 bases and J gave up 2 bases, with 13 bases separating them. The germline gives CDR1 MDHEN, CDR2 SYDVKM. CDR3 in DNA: TGTGCCAGCTCGAGGGGCGCTACCTACGAGCAGTACTTC. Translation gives CASSRGATYEQYF.

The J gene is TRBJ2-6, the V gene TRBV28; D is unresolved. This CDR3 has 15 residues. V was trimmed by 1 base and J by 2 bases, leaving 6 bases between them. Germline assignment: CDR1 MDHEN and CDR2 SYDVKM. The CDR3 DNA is TGTGCCAGCAGTTTATTAGGGACTGGGGCCAACGTCCTGACTTTC. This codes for CASSLLGTGANVLTF.

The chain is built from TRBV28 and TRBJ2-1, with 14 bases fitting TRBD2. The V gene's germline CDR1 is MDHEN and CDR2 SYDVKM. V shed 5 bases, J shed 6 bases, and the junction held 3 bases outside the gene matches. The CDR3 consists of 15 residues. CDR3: CASSPGTSGSNEQFF. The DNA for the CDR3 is TGTGCCAGCAGTCCCGGGACTAGCGGGAGCAATGAGCAGTTCTTC.

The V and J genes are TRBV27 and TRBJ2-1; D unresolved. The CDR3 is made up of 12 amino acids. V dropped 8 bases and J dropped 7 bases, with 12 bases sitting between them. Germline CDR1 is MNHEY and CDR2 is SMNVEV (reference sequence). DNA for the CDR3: TGTGCCAGCCGCGGAGCTAGGAATGAGCAGTTCTTC. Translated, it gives CASRGARNEQFF.

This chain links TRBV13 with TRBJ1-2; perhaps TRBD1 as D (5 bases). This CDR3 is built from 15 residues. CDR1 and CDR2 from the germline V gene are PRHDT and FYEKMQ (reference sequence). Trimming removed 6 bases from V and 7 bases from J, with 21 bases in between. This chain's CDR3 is CASRPREKSPGGYTF. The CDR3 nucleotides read TGTGCCAGCAGACCCAGGGAAAAGTCTCCGGGTGGCTACACCTTC.

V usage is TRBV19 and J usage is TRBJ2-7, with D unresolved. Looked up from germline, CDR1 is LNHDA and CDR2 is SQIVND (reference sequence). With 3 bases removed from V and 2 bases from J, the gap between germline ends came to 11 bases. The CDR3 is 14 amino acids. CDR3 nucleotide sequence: TGTGCCAGTAGTATTTCCCCCGGACCCTACGAGCAGTACTTC. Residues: CASSISPGPYEQYF.

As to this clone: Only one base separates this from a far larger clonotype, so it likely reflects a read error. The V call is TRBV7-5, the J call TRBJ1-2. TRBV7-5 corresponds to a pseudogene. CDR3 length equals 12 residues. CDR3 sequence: CASSLDNYGYTF. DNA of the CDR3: TGTGCCAGCAGCTTAGATAACTATGGCTACACCTTC.

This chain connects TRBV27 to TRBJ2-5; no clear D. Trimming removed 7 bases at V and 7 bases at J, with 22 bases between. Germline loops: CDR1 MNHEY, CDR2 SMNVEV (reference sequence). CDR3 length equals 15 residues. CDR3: CASNPGGWPNGTQYF. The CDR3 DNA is TGTGCCAGCAACCCAGGTGGTTGGCCCAACGGGACCCAGTACTTC.

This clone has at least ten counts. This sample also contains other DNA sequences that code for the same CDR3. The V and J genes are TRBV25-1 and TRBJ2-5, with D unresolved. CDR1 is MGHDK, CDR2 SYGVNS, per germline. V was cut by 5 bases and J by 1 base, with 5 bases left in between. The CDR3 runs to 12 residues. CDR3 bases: TGTGCCAGCAGTCAAGGCCAAGAGACCCAGTACTTC. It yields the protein CASSQGQETQYF.

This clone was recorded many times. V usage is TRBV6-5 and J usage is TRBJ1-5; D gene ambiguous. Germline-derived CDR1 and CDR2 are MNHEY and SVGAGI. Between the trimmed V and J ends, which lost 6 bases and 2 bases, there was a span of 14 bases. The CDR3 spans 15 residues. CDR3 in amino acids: CASSSDIEGNQPQHF. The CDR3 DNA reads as TGTGCCAGCAGCTCAGACATCGAGGGCAATCAGCCCCAGCATTTT.

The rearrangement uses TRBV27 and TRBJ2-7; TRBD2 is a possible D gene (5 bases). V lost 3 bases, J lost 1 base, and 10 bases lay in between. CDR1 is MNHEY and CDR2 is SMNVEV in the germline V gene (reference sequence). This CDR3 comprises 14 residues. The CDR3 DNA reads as TGTGCCAGCAGTTTTGATAGCGAGTCCTACGAGCAGTACTTC. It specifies CASSFDSESYEQYF.

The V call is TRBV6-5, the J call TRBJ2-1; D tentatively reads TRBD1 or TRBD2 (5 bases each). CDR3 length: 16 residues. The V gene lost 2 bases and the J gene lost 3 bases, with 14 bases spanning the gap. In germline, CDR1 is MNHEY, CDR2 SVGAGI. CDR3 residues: CASSYGTNGGYNEQFF. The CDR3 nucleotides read TGTGCCAGCAGTTACGGGACCAACGGCGGCTACAATGAGCAGTTCTTC.

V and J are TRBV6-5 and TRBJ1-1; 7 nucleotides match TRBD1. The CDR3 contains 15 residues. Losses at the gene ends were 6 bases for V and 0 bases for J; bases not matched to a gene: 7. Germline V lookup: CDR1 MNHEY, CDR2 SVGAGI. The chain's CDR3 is CASRSGQRMNTEAFF. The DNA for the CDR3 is TGTGCCAGCAGATCGGGACAGCGGATGAACACTGAAGCTTTCTTT.

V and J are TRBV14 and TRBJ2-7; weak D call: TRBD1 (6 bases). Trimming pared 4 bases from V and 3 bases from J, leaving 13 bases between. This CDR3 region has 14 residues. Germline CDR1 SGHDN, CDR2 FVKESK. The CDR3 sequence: CASSPSGHIYEQYF. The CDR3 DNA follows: TGTGCCAGCAGCCCATCGGGACACATCTACGAGCAGTACTTC.

The CDR3 sequence is CSVEAGDRGWNEQFF. Written as DNA, the CDR3 is TGCAGCGTTGAAGCGGGGGACAGGGGTTGGAATGAGCAGTTCTTC. The gene calls are TRBV29-1 and TRBJ2-1; 10 bases align to TRBD1. This CDR3 is built from 15 residues. V shed 1 base and J 7 bases; nucleotides not matched to a gene: 7. Germline V gene sequence: CDR1 SQVTM, CDR2 ANQGSEA.

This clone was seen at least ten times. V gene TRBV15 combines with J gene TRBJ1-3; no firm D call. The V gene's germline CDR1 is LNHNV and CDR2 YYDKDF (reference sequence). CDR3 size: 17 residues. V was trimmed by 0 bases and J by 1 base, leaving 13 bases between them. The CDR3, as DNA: TGTGCCACCAGCAGAGATACGCTGGGCGGGTCTGGAAACACCATATATTTT. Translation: CATSRDTLGGSGNTIYF. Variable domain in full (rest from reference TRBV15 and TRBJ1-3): DAMVIQNPRYQVTQFGKPVTLSCSQTLNHNVMYWYQQKSSQAPKLLFHYYDKDFNNEADTPDNFQSRRPNTSFCFLDIRSPGLGDTAMYLCATSRDTLGGSGNTIYFGEGSWLTVV.

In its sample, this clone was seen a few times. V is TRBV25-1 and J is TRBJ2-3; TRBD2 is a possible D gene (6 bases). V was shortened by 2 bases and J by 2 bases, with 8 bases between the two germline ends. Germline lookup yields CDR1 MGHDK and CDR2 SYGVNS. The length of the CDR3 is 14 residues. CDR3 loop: CASSEGGATDTQYF. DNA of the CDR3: TGTGCCAGCAGTGAAGGCGGGGCCACAGATACGCAGTATTTT. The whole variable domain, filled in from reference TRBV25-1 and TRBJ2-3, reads EADIYQTPRYLVIGTGKKITLECSQTMGHDKMYWYQQDPGMELHLIHYSYGVNSTEKGDLSSESTVSRIRTEHFPLTLESARPSHTSQYLCASSEGGATDTQYFGPGTRLTVL.

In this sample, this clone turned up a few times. CDR3 nucleotides: TGTGCCAGCAGCAGAGGGACTAGCGGGTTCTACGAGCAGTACTTC. Amino acids: CASSRGTSGFYEQYF. V and J are TRBV6-5 and TRBJ2-7; 12 bases are a match to TRBD2. With V trimmed by 6 bases and J by 3 bases, 6 bases remained unmatched. CDR1 is MNHEY and CDR2 is SVGAGI in the germline V gene. CDR3 length: 15 residues.